The clone carrying this TCR beta chain was recorded many times. Its antigen is undetermined. The data derive from a study of T cells in Graves' hyperthyroidism and ophthalmopathy. Study-wide findings and caveats: Ophthalmopathy and stable hyperthyroidism were told apart by a 13 V-J model.

Authors of the study amplified TCR beta CDR3 regions from RNA transcripts. Researchers ran a first-round RT-PCR on the TCR CDR3 using the HTBI primer set. MiXCR, applied by TCRdb to the multiplex PCR reads, yields one record per CDR3 protein. The sample consists of over 300,000 distinct CDR3 sequences, roughly an eighth of them appearing once. The CDR3 length is 15 residues. Trimming removed 0 bases at V and 0 bases at J, with 8 bases between. The V gene's germline CDR1 is MNHNY and CDR2 SVGAGI (reference sequence). The gene calls are TRBV6-6 and TRBJ1-1; D remains unclear. The sequencing sample was made of blood. This receptor was obtained from a woman in her forties with Graves' ophthalmopathy. The CDR3 sequence: CASSYSVSLNTEAFF. Written as DNA, the CDR3 is TGTGCCAGCAGTTACTCAGTCTCCCTGAACACTGAAGCTTTCTTT.